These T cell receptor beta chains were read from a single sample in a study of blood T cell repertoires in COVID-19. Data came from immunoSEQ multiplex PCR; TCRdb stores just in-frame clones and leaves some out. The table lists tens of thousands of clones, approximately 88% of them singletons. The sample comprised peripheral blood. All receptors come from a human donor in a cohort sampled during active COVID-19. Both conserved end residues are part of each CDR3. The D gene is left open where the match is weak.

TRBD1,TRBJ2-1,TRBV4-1,CASRRGDRGTNEQFF
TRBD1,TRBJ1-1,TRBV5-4,CASSLEGTGNTEAFF
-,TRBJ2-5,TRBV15,CATSRDKRGKGILQETQYF
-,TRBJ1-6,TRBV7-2,CASSLDLNSPLHF
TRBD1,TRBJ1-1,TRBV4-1,CASSRPDRGIIEAFF
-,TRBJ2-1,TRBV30,CAWKGATSYNEQFF
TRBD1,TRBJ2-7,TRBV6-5,CASSYGSGTGPYEQYF
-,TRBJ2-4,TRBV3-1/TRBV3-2,CASSGGFNIQYF
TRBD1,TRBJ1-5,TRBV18,CASSPARGSNQPQHF
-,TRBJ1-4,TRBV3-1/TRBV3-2,CASSQDRGPNEKLFF
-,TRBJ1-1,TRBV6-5,CASGRGVDEAFF
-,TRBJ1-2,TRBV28,CASSKSRWGANYGYTF
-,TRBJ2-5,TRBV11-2,CASSILQETQYF
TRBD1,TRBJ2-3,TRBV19,CATKDRARGGTDTQYF
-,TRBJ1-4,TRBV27,CASSLSGGGEKLFF
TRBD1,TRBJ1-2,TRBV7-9,CASSFSGGRNYGYTF
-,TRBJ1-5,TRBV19,CASTTGLDQPQHF
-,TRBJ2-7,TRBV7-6,CASSLNGRGGGEQYF
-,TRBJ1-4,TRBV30,CAWSVLGGSNEKLFF
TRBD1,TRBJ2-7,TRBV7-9,CASSFTGAIYEQYF
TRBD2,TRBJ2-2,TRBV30,CAWKTGRGDYSNTGELFF
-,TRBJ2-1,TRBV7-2,CASSAKTGYNEQFF